The 17 T cell receptor beta chains presented below share a single source sample, sequenced in a study of T cell responses to AZD1222 COVID-19 vaccine. Clones were read by immunoSEQ multiplex PCR, and TCRdb kept only the in-frame ones, dropping some. The sample has about 200,000 clones, roughly nine tenths seen once; the top ten hold 3.6%. The sequencing here drew on peripheral blood, taken 28 days after the second dose of the MenACWY control vaccine. The receptors were sampled from an adult who received the MenACWY meningococcal vaccine as a control.

V is TRBV6-1 and J is TRBJ1-2; D remains unclear. The germline CDR1 and CDR2 sequences are MNHNS and SASEGT. V lost 0 bases, J lost 8 bases, and 13 bases lay in between. CDR3 length: 14 residues. DNA for the CDR3: TGTGCCAGCAGTGAAGCGCTAACGGGTTTGGGCTACACCTTC. Translated, it gives CASSEALTGLGYTF.

The rearrangement links TRBV11-2 to TRBJ2-1; 9 nucleotides agree with TRBD2. The germline gives CDR1 SGHAT, CDR2 FQNNGV. The length of the CDR3 is 17 residues. Trimming at V came to 4 bases and at J to 1 base, leaving 8 bases not matched to a gene. This CDR3 is CASSSTRLAESYNEQFF. The DNA for the CDR3 is TGTGCCAGCAGCTCCACTCGACTAGCGGAGTCCTACAATGAGCAGTTCTTC.

The table lists this clone with a count of one. The chain employs TRBV3-1 (or the pseudogene TRBV3-2) and TRBJ1-2; D call uncertain. V dropped 2 bases and J dropped 0 bases, with 7 bases sitting between them. The CDR3 loop spans 14 amino acids. Germline V gives CDR1 LGHDT, CDR2 YNNKEL (reference sequence). The CDR3 nucleotides read TGTGCCAGCAGCCAACTCAGGACTAACTATGGCTACACCTTC. Protein: CASSQLRTNYGYTF.

The chain carries TRBV6-5 and TRBJ2-3; 8 bases line up with TRBD2. Per the germline V gene, CDR1 is MNHEY and CDR2 is SVGAGI. CDR3 length: 13 residues. The DNA for the CDR3 is TGTGCAGCGGGAGCGGGACGCACAGATACGCAGTATTTT. This gives the protein CAAGAGRTDTQYF.

The CDR3: CASSLGPLVAPSNEQFF. CDR3 in DNA: TGTGCCAGCAGCTTAGGCCCCTTGGTAGCTCCGTCCAATGAGCAGTTCTTC. V and J are TRBV11-2 and TRBJ2-1, with D unresolved. The CDR3 contains 17 residues. V was shortened by 1 base and J by 6 bases, with 19 bases between the two germline ends. Germline lookup yields CDR1 SGHAT and CDR2 FQNNGV. Filled out from reference TRBV11-2 and TRBJ2-1, the complete variable domain reads EAGVAQSPRYKIIEKRQSVAFWCNPISGHATLYWYQQILGQGPKLLIQFQNNGVVDDSQLPKDRFSAERLKGVDSTLKIQPAKLEDSAVYLCASSLGPLVAPSNEQFFGPGTRLTVL.

This chain uses TRBV19 with TRBJ2-1, with D hard to call. Trimming left V 1 base short and J 5 bases short, with 6 bases between. The CDR3 sequence is 13 residues long. In germline, CDR1 is LNHDA, CDR2 SQIVND (reference sequence). CDR3 coding DNA: TGTGCCAGTAGTATAGGGGCGAACAATGAGCAGTTCTTC. It codes for CASSIGANNEQFF.

The chain employs TRBV12-3 or TRBV12-4 and TRBJ2-7; 7 positions match TRBD1. The CDR3 is 13 residues long. V lost 8 bases, J lost 4 bases, and 8 bases stayed unmatched. Here the CDR3 DNA reads TGTGCCAGCGCTAGACAGGGTGGGTACGAGCAGTACTTC. This codes for CASARQGGYEQYF.

The gene calls are TRBV29-1 and TRBJ2-5; D unresolved. The CDR3 is 12 residues long. Trimming shortened V by 3 bases and J by 5 bases, and 10 bases separated the two germline ends. Germline CDR1 reads SQVTM; CDR2 reads ANQGSEA. The CDR3 nucleotides are TGCAGCGTTGACGCCGGGCGGGAGACCCAGTACTTC. Translated: CSVDAGRETQYF.

The rearrangement uses TRBV24-1 and TRBJ1-2, with 7 positions matching TRBD1. The germline gives CDR1 KGHDR, CDR2 SFDVKD. The CDR3 is 13 amino acids. Trimming cost V 6 bases and J 6 bases; bases outside gene matches: 6. CDR3 sequence reads: CATSPRGRDGYTF. The CDR3 DNA sequence: TGTGCCACCAGTCCTAGGGGGCGAGATGGCTACACCTTC.

This rearrangement joins TRBV15 to TRBJ2-5; 8 bases are a match to TRBD2. The CDR3 totals 14 residues. Germline CDR1 is LNHNV and CDR2 is YYDKDF (reference sequence). V shed 8 bases, J shed 0 bases, and the junction held 5 bases outside the gene matches. The CDR3 sequence is CATRGGGDQETQYF. CDR3 DNA sequence: TGTGCCACCCGGGGGGGCGGGGACCAAGAGACCCAGTACTTC.

The chain is built from TRBV12-3 or TRBV12-4 and TRBJ1-6; unclear D gene. Trimming pared 5 bases from V and 7 bases from J, leaving 3 bases between. The CDR3 length is 11 residues. CDR3: CASSANSPLHF. The CDR3 DNA follows: TGTGCCAGCAGTGCCAATTCACCCCTCCACTTT.

The rearrangement uses TRBV4-2 and TRBJ1-2, with 11 bases that match TRBD1. The CDR3 extends over 17 amino acids. Trimming took 3 bases from V and 4 from J; bases not matched to a gene: 10. Looked up from germline, CDR1 is LGHNA and CDR2 is YNFKEQ. CDR3 in DNA: TGTGCCAGCAGCCAGGCGGGACAGGGGGTCGGAACCTATGGCTACACCTTC. Protein product: CASSQAGQGVGTYGYTF.

The V and J genes are TRBV2 and TRBJ1-3; TRBD1 might be the D (6 bases). This CDR3 comprises 13 residues. Germline V CDR1 and CDR2: SNHLY, FYNNEI. Trimming stripped 2 bases from V and 4 bases from J, with 6 bases between. The CDR3, as DNA: TGTGCCAGCAGTGAAAGGGGGGGAAACACCATATATTTT. Its protein is CASSERGGNTIYF.

This chain connects TRBV4-1 to TRBJ2-5, with 7 bases lining up with TRBD2. Germline V gives CDR1 MGHRA, CDR2 YSYEKL. The CDR3 contains 16 residues. V was pared by 0 bases and J by 6 bases, with 10 bases of the junction left unmatched. CDR3: CASSQDPIGGWKTQYF. CDR3 coding DNA: TGCGCCAGCAGCCAAGATCCGATCGGGGGGTGGAAGACCCAGTACTTC.

V usage is TRBV11-3 and J usage is TRBJ2-5; 10 nucleotides line up with TRBD2. The CDR3 is 14 residues long. J lost 5 bases, V lost 7 bases, and 7 bases had no gene match. Germline assignment: CDR1 SGHNT and CDR2 YENEEA. CDR3 loop: CASKTSGIAETQYF. CDR3 nucleotides: TGTGCCAGCAAAACTAGCGGGATTGCTGAGACCCAGTACTTC.

The J gene is TRBJ2-7, the V gene TRBV28; D remains unclear. Trimming stripped 3 bases from V and 7 bases from J, with 19 bases between. Germline loops: CDR1 MDHEN, CDR2 SYDVKM. The CDR3 is 15 residues long. As DNA, the CDR3 is TGTGCCAGCAGTTTTGGGCAGGCCCTACCTAGGGAGCAGTACTTC. As protein: CASSFGQALPREQYF.

The rearrangement uses TRBV18 and TRBJ2-7, with D possibly TRBD2 on 6 matching bases. With 6 bases removed from V and 0 bases from J, the gap between germline ends came to 12 bases. CDR1 is KGHSH, CDR2 LQKENI, per germline. This CDR3 is 14 amino acids long. The CDR3 nucleotides read TGTGCCAGCTCGAGTCTCGGGAGCTCCTACGAGCAGTACTTC. Translation: CASSSLGSSYEQYF.